Reported below is one TCR beta chain. Its antigen is currently unknown. The source of the sample is a study of tumor-infiltrating lymphocytes in primary liver carcinoma. Priming with a constant-region primer yielded TCR beta cDNA from about 510 ng total RNA. Three nested multiplex PCR rounds of slightly modified ARM-PCR generated TCR beta libraries. Forward primers for TRBV1-TRBV30 and a C-beta reverse primer served the first two PCR rounds, at roughly 10 cycles each. TCRdb recomputed calls from the multiplex PCR reads with MiXCR, one row per CDR3 protein. The sample includes over 100,000 distinct CDR3 sequences, around 70% of them seen just once. Between the trimmed V and J ends, which lost 7 bases and 2 bases, there was a span of 30 bases. The CDR3 runs 19 residues. Germline loops: CDR1 MNHEY, CDR2 SVGAGI. Study observations and caveats: Tumor-adjacent and tumor-blood pairs shared a smaller degree of overlap than tumor region pairs.

Between about 17 and 34 mg of unsorted bulk tissue served as the source from which RNA and DNA were co-extracted. The chain carries TRBV6-5 and TRBJ2-7; D remains unclear. The sequence came from a woman in her sixties or seventies with primary liver carcinoma and hepatitis B virus infection. Sequenced input: tumor-adjacent normal liver tissue. This CDR3 reads CASIVLRFDMTTTPYEQYF. CDR3 bases: TGTGCCAGCATCGTACTCCGCTTCGACATGACAACGACCCCCTACGAGCAGTACTTC.